The sequence of this TCR beta chain was determined in a study of cytomegalovirus exposure and HLA in healthy donors. This clone occurred once. Its specificity is unknown. The study's findings and limits: Association of 16,951 TCR beta sequences with HLA alleles was found at 0.05 false discovery rate in a later analysis. Reportedly, diagnosis of cytomegalovirus status by the classifier showed high specificity and sensitivity.

13 Jbeta primers and 60 Vbeta primers were used for the PCR. Repertoires were generated with immunoSEQ multiplex PCR, while TCRdb's copy carries only in-frame clones and drops some. The table lists some 150,000 clones, more than 75% of them singletons. Per germline, CDR1 LNHNV and CDR2 YYDKDF (reference sequence). V lost 4 bases and J lost 4; bases outside the gene matches: 6. The CDR3 length is 14 residues. Sequenced material: PBMCs. The source of this sequence is a woman aged 45-59 years in good health and CMV-seropositive. The chain employs TRBV15 and TRBJ2-5, with TRBD2 identical over 7 bases. The chain's CDR3 is CATSTGLTIETQYF. CDR3 DNA: TGTGCCACCAGCACGGGACTAACCATAGAGACCCAGTACTTC.